This T cell receptor (beta chain) comes out of a study of neurological immune-mediated disorders. On the study more broadly: The multiple sclerosis group of about 35 included roughly 31 relapsing-remitting and 3 secondary progressive patients.

Study findings and constraints: None of the CDR3 amino acid sequences in expanded clones turned up in more than one subject, which points to private repertoires in all groups.

The J segment lost 5 bases and the V segment lost 3 bases, leaving 12 bases of the junction unmatched. Germline assignment: CDR1 SGHDT and CDR2 YYEEEE. The CDR3 runs to 17 residues. This clonotype was seen at least ten times. Its antigen is not known. The cDNA came from 5'RACE, which used 10-nucleotide random UMIs. TCRdb fed the 5' RACE reads into MiXCR, producing one record per CDR3 protein. The sample holds about 48,000 distinct CDR3 sequences, more than 5% seen once. The chain employs TRBV5-6 and TRBJ2-2, with TRBD2 identical over 8 bases. The sequencing input was CD4+ T cells from blood. The source of this sequence is a woman aged 18-29 years with multiple sclerosis. CDR3 bases: TGTGCCAGCAGCTGGACCCCCCTAGCGGGTCGGACCGGGGAGCTGTTTTTT. This sequence encodes CASSWTPLAGRTGELFF. The full variable domain, completed using reference TRBV5-6 and TRBJ2-2, is DAGVTQSPTHLIKTRGQQVTLRCSPKSGHDTVSWYQQALGQGPQFIFQYYEEEERQRGNFPDRFSGHQFPNYSSELNVNALLLGDSALYLCASSWTPLAGRTGELFFGEGSRLTVL.